The rows below give T cell receptor beta chains drawn from one sample of a study of blood T cell repertoires in COVID-19. Repertoires were generated with immunoSEQ multiplex PCR, while TCRdb's copy carries only in-frame clones and drops some. The sample shows some 250,000 clones, 85% to 90% of them seen only once. Sequenced: peripheral blood. Receptors were obtained from a woman between 40 and 55 years old who had recovered from COVID-19. CDR3s include the opening cysteine and the closing phenylalanine or tryptophan. A D gene is named only where the DNA matches it firmly. Not every row has a clone size; where given, it reads once, few, many or a size class.

j_gene,abundance,d_gene,v_gene,CDR3aa,CDR3nt
TRBJ1-1,.,.,TRBV5-1,CASSLAATNTEAFF,TGCGCCAGCAGCTTGGCCGCTACGAACACTGAAGCTTTCTTT
TRBJ1-2,.,TRBD1,TRBV19,CASRAGGLGGYTF,TGTGCCAGTAGGGCAGGGGGATTGGGTGGCTACACCTTC
TRBJ2-1,once,TRBD1,TRBV28,CASSPYRGRYNEQFF,TGTGCCAGCAGCCCCTACAGGGGAAGGTACAATGAGCAGTTCTTC
TRBJ2-4,.,TRBD2,TRBV13,CASSPGGWGSDIQYF,TGTGCCAGCAGCCCGGGGGGATGGGGATCGGACATTCAGTACTTC
TRBJ1-1,.,.,TRBV19,CASSPAARDIGTEAFF,TGTGCCAGTAGTCCCGCCGCCCGGGACATCGGGACTGAAGCTTTCTTT
TRBJ2-1,.,TRBD2,TRBV5-1,CASSAPPAGRSYNEQFF,TGCGCCAGCAGCGCCCCCCCAGCGGGGCGCTCCTACAATGAGCAGTTCTTC
TRBJ1-1,.,.,TRBV6-5,CASSYFQGSEAFF,TGTGCCAGCAGTTATTTCCAGGGTTCTGAAGCTTTCTTT
TRBJ2-1,.,.,TRBV7-2,CASSLGLARNEQFF,TGTGCCAGCAGCTTAGGATTAGCTCGGAATGAGCAGTTCTTC
TRBJ2-7,.,TRBD2,TRBV6-2/TRBV6-3,CASSYGLAAPYEQYF,TGTGCCAGCAGTTACGGCCTAGCGGCTCCCTACGAGCAGTACTTC
TRBJ2-3,.,TRBD2,TRBV7-9,CASSLAAGVGTQYF,TGTGCCAGCAGCTTAGCAGCGGGAGTGGGTACGCAGTATTTT
TRBJ1-5,.,.,TRBV12-3/TRBV12-4,CASPPGGQPQHF,TGTGCCAGCCCCCCCGGGGGTCAGCCCCAGCATTTT
TRBJ1-3,.,.,TRBV7-8,CASSLLRANGLLSGNTIYF,TGTGCCAGCAGCTTATTGAGGGCCAACGGCCTCCTCTCTGGAAACACCATATATTTT
TRBJ1-2,.,TRBD1,TRBV6-6,CASSGQGNYGYTF,TGTGCCAGCAGTGGACAGGGCAACTATGGCTACACCTTC
TRBJ1-2,.,.,TRBV3-1/TRBV3-2,CASSQDERVGYTF,TGTGCCAGCAGCCAAGATGAGAGGGTTGGCTACACCTTC
TRBJ2-5,.,TRBD2,TRBV4-2,CASSPTPGGPETQYF,TGTGCCAGCAGCCCCACACCGGGAGGGCCCGAGACCCAGTACTTC
TRBJ1-2,once,TRBD1,TRBV10-3,CAISPRQGVAGYTF,TGTGCCATCAGCCCCAGACAGGGGGTGGCTGGCTACACCTTC
TRBJ1-1,.,TRBD1,TRBV19,CASSQGAREGTEAFF,TGTGCCAGTAGCCAGGGGGCGCGGGAAGGGACTGAAGCTTTCTTT
TRBJ2-5,few,.,TRBV19,CASSTAPGETQYF,TGTGCCAGTAGCACCGCCCCGGGGGAGACCCAGTACTTC
TRBJ2-1,.,TRBD2,TRBV11-2,CASSQTSGKQFF,TGTGCCAGCAGCCAGACTAGCGGGAAGCAGTTCTTC
TRBJ1-1,.,.,TRBV28,CASSLTNTEAFF,TGTGCCAGCAGTCTGACAAACACTGAAGCTTTCTTT
TRBJ2-7,.,TRBD2,TRBV6-6,CASSHLAGSSYEQYF,TGTGCCAGCAGTCATTTAGCGGGAAGCTCCTACGAGCAGTACTTC
TRBJ2-4,.,.,TRBV19,CASSMGATGRKNIQYF,TGTGCCAGTAGTATGGGGGCCACAGGGCGCAAAAACATTCAGTACTTC
TRBJ2-5,.,.,TRBV11-2,CASSPGPGETQYF,TGTGCCAGCAGCCCTGGGCCTGGGGAGACCCAGTACTTC
TRBJ2-2,.,TRBD1,TRBV5-4,CASSRGDRPPGGELFF,TGTGCCAGCTCGAGGGGGGACAGGCCTCCTGGTGGGGAGCTGTTTTTT
TRBJ1-1,.,.,TRBV7-8,CASSDQGGDTEAFF,TGTGCCAGCAGCGACCAGGGTGGGGACACTGAAGCTTTCTTT
TRBJ2-3,once,.,TRBV7-2,CASSFGQDTQYF,TGTGCCAGCAGCTTTGGGCAGGATACGCAGTATTTT
TRBJ2-1,.,TRBD2,TRBV6-2/TRBV6-3,CASSFLGGINEQFF,TGTGCCAGCAGTTTTCTGGGGGGGATCAATGAGCAGTTCTTC
TRBJ2-7,.,.,TRBV10-2,CASSAAYEQYF,TGCGCCAGCAGTGCCGCCTACGAGCAGTACTTC
TRBJ2-3,.,.,TRBV30,CAWSVRRGTDTQYF,TGTGCCTGGAGTGTACGGCGGGGCACAGATACGCAGTATTTT
TRBJ1-2,.,.,TRBV9,CASSRGGGDLYGYTF,TGTGCCAGCAGCCGGGGAGGAGGGGATCTCTATGGCTACACCTTC
TRBJ1-4,.,TRBD1,TRBV10-3,CAIRPGTGTYEKLFF,TGTGCCATCAGGCCCGGGACAGGGACGTATGAAAAACTGTTTTTT
TRBJ1-6,.,TRBD1,TRBV5-4,CASSFRQGPNSPLHF,TGTGCCAGCAGCTTCAGACAGGGGCCCAATTCACCCCTCCACTTT
TRBJ1-2,.,.,TRBV4-1,CASSQEAGNGYTF,TGCGCCAGCAGCCAAGAGGCAGGGAACGGCTACACCTTC
TRBJ2-1,.,.,TRBV7-8,CASSPDSPTYNEQFF,TGTGCCAGCAGCCCCGATTCCCCTACCTACAATGAGCAGTTCTTC
TRBJ2-3,.,TRBD1,TRBV24-1,CATSGDGTGQYF,TGTGCCACCAGTGGGGACGGGACAGGGCAGTATTTT
TRBJ2-5,.,.,TRBV20-1,CSARASETQYF,TGCAGTGCTAGAGCTTCAGAGACCCAGTACTTC
TRBJ1-2,.,.,TRBV19,CASSIEGARANYGYTF,TGTGCCAGTAGTATAGAGGGGGCCCGAGCTAACTATGGCTACACCTTC
TRBJ1-1,.,.,TRBV7-2,CASSLGRFPTEAFF,TGTGCCAGCAGCTTAGGGAGGTTCCCCACTGAAGCTTTCTTT
TRBJ2-7,.,.,TRBV25-1,CASARAGGYEQYF,TGTGCCAGCGCGAGGGCAGGGGGGTACGAGCAGTACTTC
TRBJ1-4,.,.,TRBV6-5,CASNSRGANEKLFF,TGTGCCAGCAATTCCCGGGGGGCTAATGAAAAACTGTTTTTT
TRBJ2-1,.,TRBD2,TRBV6-5,CASSPGGEQFF,TGTGCCAGCAGCCCCGGGGGGGAGCAGTTCTTC
TRBJ1-2,once,.,TRBV10-3,CATDTGQGGYTF,TGTGCCACGGACACAGGGCAGGGTGGCTACACCTTC
TRBJ1-1,.,TRBD1,TRBV5-1,CASSLVGTANTEAFF,TGCGCCAGCAGCTTGGTTGGGACAGCTAACACTGAAGCTTTCTTT
TRBJ2-3,.,.,TRBV11-2,CASSLAGESTDTQYF,TGTGCCAGCAGCTTAGCGGGGGAGTCCACAGATACGCAGTATTTT
TRBJ2-1,.,TRBD2,TRBV6-2/TRBV6-3,CASSYRTSGSNNEQFF,TGTGCCAGCAGTTACCGGACTAGCGGGAGTAACAATGAGCAGTTCTTC
TRBJ2-2,.,.,TRBV4-1,CASSQGGGRELFF,TGCGCCAGCAGCCAAGGCGGAGGGCGGGAGCTGTTTTTT
TRBJ2-5,.,TRBD2,TRBV7-2,CASSTRTSGPQETQYF,TGTGCCAGCAGCACCAGGACTAGCGGCCCCCAAGAGACCCAGTACTTC
TRBJ2-3,.,TRBD2,TRBV7-6,CASSFGLGTDTQYF,TGTGCCAGCAGCTTCGGACTAGGCACAGATACGCAGTATTTT
TRBJ1-4,.,.,TRBV18,CASSPAREGVGGPTNEKLFF,TGTGCCAGCTCACCGGCCCGGGAGGGAGTGGGCGGGCCCACTAATGAAAAACTGTTTTTT
TRBJ1-1,few,TRBD1,TRBV9,CASSPGTGNTEAFF,TGTGCCAGCAGCCCTGGGACAGGGAACACTGAAGCTTTCTTT